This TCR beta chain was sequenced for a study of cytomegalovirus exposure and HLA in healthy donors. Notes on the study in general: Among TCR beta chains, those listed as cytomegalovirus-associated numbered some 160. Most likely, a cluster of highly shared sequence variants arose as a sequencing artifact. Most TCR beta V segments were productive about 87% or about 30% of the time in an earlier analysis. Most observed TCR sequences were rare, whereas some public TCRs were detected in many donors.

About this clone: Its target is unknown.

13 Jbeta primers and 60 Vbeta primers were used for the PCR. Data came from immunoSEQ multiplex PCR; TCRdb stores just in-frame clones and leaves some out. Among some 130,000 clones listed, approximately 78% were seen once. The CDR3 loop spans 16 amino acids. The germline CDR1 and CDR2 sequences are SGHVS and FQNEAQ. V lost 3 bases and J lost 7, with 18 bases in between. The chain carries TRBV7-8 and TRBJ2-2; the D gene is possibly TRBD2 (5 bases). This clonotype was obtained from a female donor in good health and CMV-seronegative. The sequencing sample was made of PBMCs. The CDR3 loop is CASSFGLAVDGGELFF. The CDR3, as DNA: TGTGCCAGCAGCTTTGGACTCGCGGTGGATGGCGGGGAGCTGTTTTTT.